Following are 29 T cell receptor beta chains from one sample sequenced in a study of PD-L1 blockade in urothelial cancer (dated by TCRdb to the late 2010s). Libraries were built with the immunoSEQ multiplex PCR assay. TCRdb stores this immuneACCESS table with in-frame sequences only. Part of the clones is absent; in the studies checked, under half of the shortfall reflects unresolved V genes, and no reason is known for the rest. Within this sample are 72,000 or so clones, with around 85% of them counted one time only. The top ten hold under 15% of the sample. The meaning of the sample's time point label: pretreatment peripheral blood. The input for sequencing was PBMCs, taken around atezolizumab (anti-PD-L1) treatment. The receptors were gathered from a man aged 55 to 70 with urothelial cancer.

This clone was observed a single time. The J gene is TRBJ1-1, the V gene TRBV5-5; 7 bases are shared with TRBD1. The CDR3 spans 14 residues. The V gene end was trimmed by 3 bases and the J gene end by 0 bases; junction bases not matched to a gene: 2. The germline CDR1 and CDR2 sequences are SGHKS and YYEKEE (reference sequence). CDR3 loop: CASSSQGLNTEAFF. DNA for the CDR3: TGTGCCAGCAGCTCACAGGGGTTGAACACTGAAGCTTTCTTT.

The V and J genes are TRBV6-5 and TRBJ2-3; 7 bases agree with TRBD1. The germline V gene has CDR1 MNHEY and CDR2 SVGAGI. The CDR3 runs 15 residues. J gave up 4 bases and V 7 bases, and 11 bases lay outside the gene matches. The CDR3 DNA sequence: TGTGCCAGCAAACAGGGGCGGCTTGGCGCAGATACGCAGTATTTT. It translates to CASKQGRLGADTQYF.

The CDR3 loop reads CAISDGTRFRGNQPQHF. The DNA for the CDR3 is TGTGCCATCAGTGATGGGACAAGATTCCGAGGCAATCAGCCCCAGCATTTT. J is TRBJ1-5 and V is TRBV10-3, with D possibly matching TRBD1 (6 bases). This CDR3 has 17 amino acids. Germline CDR1 reads ENHRY; CDR2 reads SYGVKD. V was pared by 3 bases and J by 2 bases, with 17 bases between.

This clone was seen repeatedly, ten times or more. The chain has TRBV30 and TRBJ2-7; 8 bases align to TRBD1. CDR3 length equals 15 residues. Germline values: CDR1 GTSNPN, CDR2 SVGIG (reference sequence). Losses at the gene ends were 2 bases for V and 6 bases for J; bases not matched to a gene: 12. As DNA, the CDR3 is TGTGCCTGGAGTAGTTTAAGGACAGGGCACCGCGAGCAGTACTTC. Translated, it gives CAWSSLRTGHREQYF. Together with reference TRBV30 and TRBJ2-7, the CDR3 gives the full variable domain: SQTIHQWPATLVQPVGSPLSLECTVEGTSNPNLYWYRQAAGRGLQLLFYSVGIGQISSEVPQNLSASRPQDRQFILSSKKLLLSDSGFYLCAWSSLRTGHREQYFGPGTRLTVT.

As DNA, the CDR3 is TGTGCCAGCAGTCTCGTGGGAGTAGGCAATGAAAAACTGTTTTTT. This codes for CASSLVGVGNEKLFF. The rearrangement links TRBV6-1 to TRBJ1-4; D gene unclear. Germline CDR1 is MNHNS and CDR2 is SASEGT. The CDR3 sequence is 15 residues long. The germline V and J ends were trimmed by 5 bases and 5 bases, with 15 bases remaining between them.

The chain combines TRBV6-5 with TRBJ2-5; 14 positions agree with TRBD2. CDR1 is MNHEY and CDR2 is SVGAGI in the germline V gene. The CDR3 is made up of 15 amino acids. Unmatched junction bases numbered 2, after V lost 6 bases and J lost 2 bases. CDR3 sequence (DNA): TGTGCCAGCAGAAGACTAGCGGGGGGGCAAGAGACCCAGTACTTC. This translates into CASRRLAGGQETQYF.

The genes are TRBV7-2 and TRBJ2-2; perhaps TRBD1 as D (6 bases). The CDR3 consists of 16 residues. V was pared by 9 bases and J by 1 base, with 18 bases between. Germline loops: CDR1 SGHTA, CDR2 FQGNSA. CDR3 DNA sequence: TGTGCCAGTTCGACTTCCGGGACACTGAACACCGGGGAGCTGTTTTTT. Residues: CASSTSGTLNTGELFF.

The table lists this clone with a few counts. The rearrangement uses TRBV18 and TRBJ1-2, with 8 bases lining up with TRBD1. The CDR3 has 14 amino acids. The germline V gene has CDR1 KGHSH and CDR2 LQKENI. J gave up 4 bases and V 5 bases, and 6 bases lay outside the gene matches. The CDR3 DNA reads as TGTGCCAGCTCAACGGGGACAGGAGGCTATGGCTACACCTTC. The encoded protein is CASSTGTGGYGYTF.

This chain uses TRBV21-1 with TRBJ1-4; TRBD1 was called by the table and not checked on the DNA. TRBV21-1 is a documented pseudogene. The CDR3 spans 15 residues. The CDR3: CASSTRQPTNEKLFF. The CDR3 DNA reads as TGTGCCAGCAGCACCAGACAACCAACTAATGAAAAACTGTTTTTT.

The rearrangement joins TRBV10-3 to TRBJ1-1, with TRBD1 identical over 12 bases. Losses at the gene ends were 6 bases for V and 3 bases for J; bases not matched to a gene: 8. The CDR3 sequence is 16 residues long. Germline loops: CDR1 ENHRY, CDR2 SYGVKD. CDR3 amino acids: CAIRGGQGAGDTEAFF. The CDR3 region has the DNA TGTGCCATCAGGGGGGGACAGGGGGCAGGGGACACTGAAGCTTTCTTT.

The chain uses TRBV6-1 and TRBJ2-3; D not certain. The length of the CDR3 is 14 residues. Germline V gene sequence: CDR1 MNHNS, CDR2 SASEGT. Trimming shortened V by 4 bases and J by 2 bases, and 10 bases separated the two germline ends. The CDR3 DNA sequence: TGTGCCAGCAGTGGACACGATTCCACAGATACGCAGTATTTT. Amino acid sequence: CASSGHDSTDTQYF.

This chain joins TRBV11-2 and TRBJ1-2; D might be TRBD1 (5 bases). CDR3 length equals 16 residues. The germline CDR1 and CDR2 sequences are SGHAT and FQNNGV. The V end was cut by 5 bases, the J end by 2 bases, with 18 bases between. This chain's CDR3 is CASSPTTTDLNYGYTF. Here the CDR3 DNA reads TGTGCCAGCAGCCCCACAACGACAGACTTGAACTATGGCTACACCTTC.

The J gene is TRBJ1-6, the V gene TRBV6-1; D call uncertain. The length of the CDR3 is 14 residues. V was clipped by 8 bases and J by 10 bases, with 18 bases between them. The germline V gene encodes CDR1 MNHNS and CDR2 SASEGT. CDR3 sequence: CASGEGQNMSPLHF. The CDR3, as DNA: TGTGCCAGCGGGGAGGGTCAGAATATGTCACCCCTCCACTTT.

As DNA, the CDR3 is TGTGCCTCAAGGGGAGACAGGAGCCTCGGGTTTTGGAACACTGAAGCTTTCTTT. This sequence encodes CASRGDRSLGFWNTEAFF. This chain joins TRBV19 and TRBJ1-1, with D possibly being TRBD1 (6 bases). With 11 bases removed from V and 1 base from J, the gap between germline ends came to 29 bases. The CDR3 covers 18 residues. Germline assignment: CDR1 LNHDA and CDR2 SQIVND (reference sequence).

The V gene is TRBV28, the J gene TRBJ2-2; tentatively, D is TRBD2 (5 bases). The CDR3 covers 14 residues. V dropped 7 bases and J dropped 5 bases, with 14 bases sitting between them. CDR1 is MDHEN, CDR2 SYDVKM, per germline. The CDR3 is CASTQSGETGELFF. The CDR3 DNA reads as TGTGCCAGCACCCAAAGTGGGGAGACCGGGGAGCTGTTTTTT. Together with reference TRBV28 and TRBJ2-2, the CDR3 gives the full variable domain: DVKVTQSSRYLVKRTGEKVFLECVQDMDHENMFWYRQDPGLGLRLIYFSYDVKMKEKGDIPEGYSVSREKKERFSLILESASTNQTSMYLCASTQSGETGELFFGEGSRLTVL.

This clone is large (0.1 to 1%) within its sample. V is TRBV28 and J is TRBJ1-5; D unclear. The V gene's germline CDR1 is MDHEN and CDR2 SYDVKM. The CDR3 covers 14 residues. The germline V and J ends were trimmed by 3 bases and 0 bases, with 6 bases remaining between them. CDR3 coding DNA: TGTGCCAGCAGTTTGGCAGTTAGCAATCAGCCCCAGCATTTT. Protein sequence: CASSLAVSNQPQHF. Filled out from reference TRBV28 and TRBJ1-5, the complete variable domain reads DVKVTQSSRYLVKRTGEKVFLECVQDMDHENMFWYRQDPGLGLRLIYFSYDVKMKEKGDIPEGYSVSREKKERFSLILESASTNQTSMYLCASSLAVSNQPQHFGDGTRLSIL.

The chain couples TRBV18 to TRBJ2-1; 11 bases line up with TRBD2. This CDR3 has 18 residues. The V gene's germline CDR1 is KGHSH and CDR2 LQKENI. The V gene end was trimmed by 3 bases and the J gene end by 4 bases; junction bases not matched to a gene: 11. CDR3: CASSPRVLAGGVYNEQFF. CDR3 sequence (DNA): TGTGCCAGCTCACCGCGGGTGCTAGCGGGGGGAGTTTACAATGAGCAGTTCTTC. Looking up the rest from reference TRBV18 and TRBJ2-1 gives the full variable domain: NAGVMQNPRHLVRRRGQEARLRCSPMKGHSHVYWYRQLPEEGLKFMVYLQKENIIDESGMPKERFSAEFPKEGPSILRIQQVVRGDSAAYFCASSPRVLAGGVYNEQFFGPGTRLTVL.

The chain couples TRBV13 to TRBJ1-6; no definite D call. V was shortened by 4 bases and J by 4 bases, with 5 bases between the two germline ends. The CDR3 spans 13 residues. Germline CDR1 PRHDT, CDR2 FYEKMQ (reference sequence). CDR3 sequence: CASSSTYNSPLHF. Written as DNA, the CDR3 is TGTGCCAGCAGCTCGACATATAATTCACCCCTCCACTTT.

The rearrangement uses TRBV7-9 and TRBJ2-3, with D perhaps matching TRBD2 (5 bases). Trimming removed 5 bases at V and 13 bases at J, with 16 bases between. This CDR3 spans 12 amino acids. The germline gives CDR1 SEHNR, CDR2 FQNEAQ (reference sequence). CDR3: CASSRDSLGEYF. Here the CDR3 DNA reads TGTGCCAGCAGCCGAGACTCCCTCGGGGAGTATTTT.

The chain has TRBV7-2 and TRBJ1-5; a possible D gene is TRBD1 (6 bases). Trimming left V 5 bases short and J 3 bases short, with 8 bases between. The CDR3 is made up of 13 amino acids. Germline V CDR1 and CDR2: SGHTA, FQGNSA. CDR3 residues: CASSRQANQPQHF. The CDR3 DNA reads TGTGCCAGCAGCCGACAGGCCAATCAGCCCCAGCATTTT.

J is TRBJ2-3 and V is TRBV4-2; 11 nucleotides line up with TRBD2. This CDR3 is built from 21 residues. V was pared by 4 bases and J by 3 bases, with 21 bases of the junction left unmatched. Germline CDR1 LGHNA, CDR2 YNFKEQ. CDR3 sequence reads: CASSRGLRLAGIDWGTDTQYF. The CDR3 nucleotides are TGTGCCAGCAGCCGCGGGCTTAGACTAGCGGGGATTGATTGGGGGACAGATACGCAGTATTTT.

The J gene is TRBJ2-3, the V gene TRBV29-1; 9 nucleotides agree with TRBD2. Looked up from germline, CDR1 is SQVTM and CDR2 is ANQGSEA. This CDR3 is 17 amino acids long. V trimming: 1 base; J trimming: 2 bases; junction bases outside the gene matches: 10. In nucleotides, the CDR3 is TGCAGCGTTGAAGTGCTTAGCGGGGGACTATTCACAGATACGCAGTATTTT. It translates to CSVEVLSGGLFTDTQYF.

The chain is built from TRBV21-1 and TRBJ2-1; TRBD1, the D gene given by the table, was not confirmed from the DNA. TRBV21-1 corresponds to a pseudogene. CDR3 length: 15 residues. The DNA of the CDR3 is TGTGCCAGCAGCAAGGGGGGGACAGGGGGCAATGAGCAGTTCTTC. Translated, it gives CASSKGGTGGNEQFF.

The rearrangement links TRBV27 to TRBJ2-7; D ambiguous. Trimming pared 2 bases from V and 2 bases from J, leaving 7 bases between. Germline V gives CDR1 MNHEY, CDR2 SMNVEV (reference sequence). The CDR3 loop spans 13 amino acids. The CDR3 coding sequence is TGTGCCAGCAGTTTAGGAGCCCCCTACGAGCAGTACTTC. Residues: CASSLGAPYEQYF.

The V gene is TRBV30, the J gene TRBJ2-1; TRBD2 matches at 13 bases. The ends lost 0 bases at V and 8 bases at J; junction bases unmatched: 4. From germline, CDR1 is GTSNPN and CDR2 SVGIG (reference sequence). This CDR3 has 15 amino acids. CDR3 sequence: CAWSVRLAGGDEQFF. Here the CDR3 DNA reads TGTGCCTGGAGTGTACGACTAGCGGGGGGCGATGAGCAGTTCTTC. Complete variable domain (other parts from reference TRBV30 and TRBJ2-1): SQTIHQWPATLVQPVGSPLSLECTVEGTSNPNLYWYRQAAGRGLQLLFYSVGIGQISSEVPQNLSASRPQDRQFILSSKKLLLSDSGFYLCAWSVRLAGGDEQFFGPGTRLTVL.

The CDR3 here is CASSVVGRGNTGELFF. The CDR3 DNA follows: TGTGCCAGCAGCGTAGTGGGCAGGGGAAATACCGGGGAGCTGTTTTTT. The J gene is TRBJ2-2, the V gene TRBV9; maybe TRBD1 (6 bases). Deletions cut 0 bases from V and 5 bases from J, with 14 bases between. This CDR3 is 16 amino acids long. Germline CDR1 and CDR2: SGDLS and YYNGEE.

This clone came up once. CDR3 sequence (DNA): TGTGCCAGCAGCGTAGGGACAGGGAACGAGCAGTACTTC. Its protein is CASSVGTGNEQYF. The chain has TRBV9 and TRBJ2-7; 8 bases map to TRBD1. The V gene end was trimmed by 0 bases and the J gene end by 5 bases; junction bases not matched to a gene: 1. CDR1 and CDR2 (germline): SGDLS, YYNGEE. CDR3 size: 13 residues.

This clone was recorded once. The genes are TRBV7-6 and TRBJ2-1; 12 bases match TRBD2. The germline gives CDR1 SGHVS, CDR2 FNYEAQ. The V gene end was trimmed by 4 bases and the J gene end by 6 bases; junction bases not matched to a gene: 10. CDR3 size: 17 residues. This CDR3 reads CASSSSTSGGRSNEQFF. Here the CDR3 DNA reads TGTGCCAGCAGCTCGTCGACTAGCGGGGGTCGGAGCAATGAGCAGTTCTTC.

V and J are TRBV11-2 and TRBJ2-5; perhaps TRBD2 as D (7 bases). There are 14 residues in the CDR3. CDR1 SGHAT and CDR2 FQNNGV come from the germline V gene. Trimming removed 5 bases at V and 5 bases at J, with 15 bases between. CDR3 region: CASSAGAGWETQYF. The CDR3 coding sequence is TGTGCCAGCAGCGCGGGGGCCGGCTGGGAGACCCAGTACTTC.